This TCR beta chain was captured in a study of T cell clusters in autoimmune cytopenias. TRB amplification used 250 ng of peripheral blood genomic DNA. Study-level points and caveats: Primary autoimmune cytopenia patients seemingly lacked the physiological T cell clusters found in healthy donors. Active autoimmune hepatitis patients had around 3-fold fewer exclusive TRB clusters than healthy donors. TRB repertoire shifts in secondary cytopenia and chronic lymphocytic leukemia mostly reflected lymphoma, not autoimmunity.

This clonotype is identified as medium-sized from frequency. As yet, its antigen is unknown. TRB was amplified by touch-down multiplex PCR, primer pools A and B combined. TCRdb re-called the multiplex PCR reads, yielding one record per CDR3 amino acid sequence without DNA. The table for this sample gives about 15,000 distinct CDR3 sequences. Sequences were obtained from peripheral blood. The TCR sequence derives from a human donor with an autoimmune cytopenia or autoimmune hepatitis (not recorded which).

The CDR3 sequence: CASSLSPARNEQFF. The V gene is TRBV27, the J gene TRBJ2-1; TCRdb picks TRBD1, but there is no DNA to check that call. The CDR3 spans 14 residues. Germline V CDR1 and CDR2: MNHEY, SMNVEV (reference sequence).